This passage covers 25 T cell receptor beta chains from one sample sequenced in a study of blood T cell repertoires in COVID-19. This table comes from immunoSEQ multiplex PCR, and its TCRdb copy is limited to in-frame clones, with some not included. There are about 170,000 clones in the sample; roughly 90% occur only once, and roughly 7% lies in the top ten. The sample comprised PBMCs or T cells enriched from blood (not recorded which). Every receptor here comes from a woman in her fifties or sixties who had recovered from COVID-19.

CDR3 sequence: CAIGAGTGSNEQFF. As DNA, the CDR3 is TGTGCCATCGGGGCCGGGACAGGATCCAATGAGCAGTTCTTC. V is TRBV10-3 and J is TRBJ2-1, with 8 bases matching TRBD1. CDR3 length: 14 amino acids. V gave up 8 bases and J gave up 6 bases; unmatched junction bases: 9. The germline gives CDR1 ENHRY, CDR2 SYGVKD.

The CDR3 reads CASSISRDRADEQYF. The CDR3 bases are TGTGCCAGCAGCATTTCCCGGGACAGGGCCGACGAGCAGTACTTC. This chain connects TRBV27 to TRBJ2-7; 9 bases align to TRBD1. Trimming removed 6 bases from V and 5 bases from J; junction bases left unmatched: 11. This CDR3 comprises 15 residues. Per the germline V gene, CDR1 is MNHEY and CDR2 is SMNVEV (reference sequence).

This chain uses TRBV3-1 (or the pseudogene TRBV3-2) with TRBJ2-7; D unclear. This CDR3 contains 15 residues. Germline V CDR1 and CDR2: LGHDT, YNNKEL (reference sequence). The ends were cut back, 0 bases at V and 0 bases at J, with 9 bases in the middle. CDR3 amino acids: CASSQDPRSSYEQYF. The CDR3 bases are TGTGCCAGCAGCCAAGATCCGCGTAGCTCCTACGAGCAGTACTTC.

J is TRBJ1-2 and V is TRBV24-1; no firm D call. Trimming left V 9 bases short and J 1 base short, with 17 bases between. The CDR3 loop spans 15 amino acids. Germline V gives CDR1 KGHDR, CDR2 SFDVKD. The CDR3 DNA follows: TGTGCCACCTCGGGTTCAGCGGAACATAACTATGGCTACACCTTC. Its protein is CATSGSAEHNYGYTF.

This clone was detected only once. V is TRBV4-1 and J is TRBJ2-1; D gene ambiguous. The V gene lost 1 base and the J gene lost 0 bases, with 7 bases spanning the gap. This CDR3 is built from 15 residues. CDR1 MGHRA and CDR2 YSYEKL come from the germline V gene. The CDR3 sequence: CASSQGRSSYNEQFF. CDR3 coding DNA: TGCGCCAGCAGCCAAGGGAGAAGCTCCTACAATGAGCAGTTCTTC.

This chain links TRBV19 with TRBJ1-1; 7 positions match TRBD1. The CDR3 length is 16 residues. V was clipped by 6 bases and J by 3 bases; unmatched bases: 13. CDR1 is LNHDA, CDR2 SQIVND, per germline (reference sequence). The CDR3 sequence is CASRTGTATGDTEAFF. CDR3 DNA: TGTGCCAGTAGAACCGGGACAGCAACAGGGGACACTGAAGCTTTCTTT.

This clone has a count of ten or more. The chain employs TRBV9 and TRBJ2-7; 10 nucleotides agree with TRBD1. V lost 3 bases to trimming and J lost 4 bases; unmatched junction nucleotides: 4. CDR1 and CDR2 (germline): SGDLS, YYNGEE. This CDR3 is 14 amino acids long. DNA for the CDR3: TGTGCCAGCAGCGGGACAGGGGGTTTTTACGAGCAGTACTTC. Its translation: CASSGTGGFYEQYF.

The chain combines TRBV4-1 with TRBJ1-5; D is perhaps TRBD1 (6 bases). CDR3 length: 14 residues. V was shortened by 3 bases and J by 3 bases, with 9 bases between the two germline ends. Germline values: CDR1 MGHRA, CDR2 YSYEKL. CDR3 in amino acids: CASSHSGVNQPQHF. CDR3 sequence (DNA): TGCGCCAGCAGCCACTCAGGGGTCAATCAGCCCCAGCATTTT.

This chain uses TRBV6-4 with TRBJ2-1; 7 positions agree with TRBD2. With V trimmed by 5 bases and J by 6 bases, 7 bases remained unmatched. Germline V lookup: CDR1 MRHNA, CDR2 SNTAGT. CDR3 length: 14 amino acids. CDR3: CASSPDTGGNEQFF. In DNA form, the CDR3 reads TGTGCCAGCAGTCCCGACACGGGAGGCAATGAGCAGTTCTTC.

The chain is built from TRBV6-2 or TRBV6-3 and TRBJ2-3; 7 bases line up with TRBD2. V was pared by 2 bases and J by 1 base, with 6 bases of the junction left unmatched. This CDR3 region has 16 residues. CDR1 and CDR2 from the germline V gene are MNHEY and SVGEGT. The CDR3 sequence is CASSYPREGRTDTQYF. Written as DNA, the CDR3 is TGTGCCAGCAGTTACCCGAGGGAGGGCCGCACAGATACGCAGTATTTT.

J is TRBJ2-1 and V is TRBV19; 11 nucleotides line up with TRBD2. The CDR3 is 17 amino acids. Germline V lookup: CDR1 LNHDA, CDR2 SQIVND (reference sequence). The V segment lost 4 bases and the J segment 7 bases; nucleotides outside the gene matches: 12. The CDR3 is CASSTHIAGGYGNEQFF. The CDR3 DNA reads as TGTGCCAGTAGTACTCACATAGCGGGAGGGTACGGTAATGAGCAGTTCTTC.

CDR3 nucleotide sequence: TGTGCCAGCTCACCCTATACAGCGGGCGCCGGGTCCGGGGAGCTGTTTTTT. Translated, it gives CASSPYTAGAGSGELFF. The genes are TRBV18 and TRBJ2-2; D is possibly TRBD2 (6 bases). Germline V gene data show CDR1 as KGHSH and CDR2 as LQKENI. This CDR3 has 17 amino acids. The V end lost 3 bases, the J end lost 6 bases, and 20 bases lay between the germline ends. The whole variable domain, filled in from reference TRBV18 and TRBJ2-2, reads NAGVMQNPRHLVRRRGQEARLRCSPMKGHSHVYWYRQLPEEGLKFMVYLQKENIIDESGMPKERFSAEFPKEGPSILRIQQVVRGDSAAYFCASSPYTAGAGSGELFFGEGSRLTVL.

The genes are TRBV2 and TRBJ2-7, with 8 bases lining up with TRBD1. Germline trimming cut 8 bases from V and 2 bases from J; bases unmatched to any gene: 5. This CDR3 comprises 13 residues. Germline loops: CDR1 SNHLY, CDR2 FYNNEI. CDR3 residues: CASRQGAAYEQYF. In nucleotides, the CDR3 is TGTGCCAGCCGGCAGGGGGCAGCCTACGAGCAGTACTTC.

The V and J genes are TRBV3-1 (or the pseudogene TRBV3-2) and TRBJ2-7; TRBD2 aligns across 10 bases. Germline V CDR1 and CDR2: LGHDT, YNNKEL (reference sequence). The ends lost 3 bases at V and 5 bases at J; junction bases unmatched: 7. The CDR3 extends over 15 amino acids. CDR3 sequence: CASSQALAGVNEQYF. The CDR3 DNA sequence: TGTGCCAGCAGCCAGGCGCTAGCGGGAGTTAACGAGCAGTACTTC.

CDR3 loop: CASSVVAIYGYTF. CDR3 DNA sequence: TGTGCCAGCAGTGTAGTTGCGATTTATGGCTACACCTTC. This chain uses TRBV5-6 with TRBJ1-2; D is uncertain. Germline V gene data show CDR1 as SGHDT and CDR2 as YYEEEE. CDR3 size: 13 residues. V was cut by 5 bases and J by 5 bases, with 13 bases left in between.

The chain has TRBV30 and TRBJ2-7; possible D gene TRBD1, 5 bases. Germline loops: CDR1 GTSNPN, CDR2 SVGIG (reference sequence). The CDR3 extends over 13 amino acids. V dropped 1 base and J dropped 4 bases, with 11 bases sitting between them. DNA for the CDR3: TGTGCCTGGAGTGGAAAGGGGTTATACGAGCAGTACTTC. As protein: CAWSGKGLYEQYF.

Notes on this clone: Additional DNA sequences in this sample encode the identical CDR3. V is TRBV18 and J is TRBJ2-1; 7 bases agree with TRBD1. In germline, CDR1 is KGHSH, CDR2 LQKENI. This CDR3 is 14 amino acids long. The V and J ends lost 3 bases and 6 bases, in that order; junction bases with no gene match: 5. The CDR3 protein is CASSPPPGGNEQFF. The DNA for the CDR3 is TGTGCCAGCTCACCCCCCCCAGGGGGCAATGAGCAGTTCTTC.

Only a few counts were recorded for this clone. The chain carries TRBV19 and TRBJ2-1; D is ambiguous. The germline V and J ends were trimmed by 6 bases and 0 bases, with 18 bases remaining between them. This CDR3 is built from 17 residues. Germline-derived CDR1 and CDR2 are LNHDA and SQIVND (reference sequence). CDR3 residues: CASSHRPRLSSYNEQFF. The CDR3 DNA is TGTGCCAGTAGCCATCGCCCCCGACTCAGCTCCTACAATGAGCAGTTCTTC.

This rearrangement joins TRBV6-5 to TRBJ1-2; TRBD1 agrees at 9 bases. V gave up 0 bases and J gave up 8 bases; unmatched junction bases: 7. The CDR3 spans 15 residues. CDR1 MNHEY and CDR2 SVGAGI come from the germline V gene. This chain's CDR3 is CASSYSYGTGFGYTF. In nucleotides, the CDR3 is TGTGCCAGCAGTTACTCGTACGGGACAGGGTTCGGCTACACCTTC.

The chain uses TRBV5-1 and TRBJ1-2; TRBD1 matches 12 bases. CDR1 is SGHRS, CDR2 YFSETQ, per germline. The J segment lost 4 bases and the V segment lost 4 bases, leaving 5 bases of the junction unmatched. This CDR3 spans 15 amino acids. The CDR3 reads CASSRGQGAGYGYTF. The CDR3 DNA is TGCGCCAGCAGCAGGGGACAGGGGGCAGGCTATGGCTACACCTTC.

The chain is built from TRBV3-1 (or the pseudogene TRBV3-2) and TRBJ1-6, with 7 bases fitting TRBD1. Per germline, CDR1 LGHDT and CDR2 YNNKEL (reference sequence). V was clipped by 1 base and J by 6 bases; unmatched bases: 0. This CDR3 is 14 amino acids long. The CDR3 protein is CASSQGQGNSPLHF. The CDR3 DNA follows: TGTGCCAGCAGCCAAGGACAGGGTAATTCACCCCTCCACTTT.

V usage is TRBV19 and J usage is TRBJ2-2; maybe TRBD1 (6 bases). V was pared by 7 bases and J by 2 bases, with 8 bases between. CDR3 length: 13 residues. CDR1 and CDR2 (germline): LNHDA, SQIVND (reference sequence). The CDR3 nucleotides read TGTGCCAGTATGGACAGAAACACCGGGGAGCTGTTTTTT. Translated, it gives CASMDRNTGELFF.

The genes are TRBV4-2 and TRBJ2-7, with D perhaps matching TRBD1 (7 bases). CDR3 length equals 15 residues. Trimming cost V 1 base and J 5 bases, with 15 bases left between them. From germline, CDR1 is LGHNA and CDR2 YNFKEQ. CDR3 amino acids: CASSQGRGQIDEQYF. CDR3 coding DNA: TGTGCCAGCAGCCAAGGGAGGGGACAGATAGACGAGCAGTACTTC.

This rearrangement joins TRBV7-9 to TRBJ2-2; TRBD2 aligns across 12 bases. V lost 8 bases, J lost 3 bases, and 1 base stayed unmatched. CDR3 length: 14 residues. The germline V gene has CDR1 SEHNR and CDR2 FQNEAQ (reference sequence). CDR3: CASRLAGDTGELFF. Here the CDR3 DNA reads TGTGCCAGCCGACTAGCGGGGGACACCGGGGAGCTGTTTTTT.

This clone appeared once. This sequence joins TRBV28 and TRBJ2-7; the match to TRBD2 covers 13 bases. There are 15 residues in the CDR3. Trimming cost V 8 bases and J 5 bases; bases outside gene matches: 9. Per the germline V gene, CDR1 is MDHEN and CDR2 is SYDVKM. The CDR3 sequence is CASGGGLAGEDEQYF. The CDR3 region has the DNA TGTGCCAGCGGGGGTGGACTAGCGGGAGAGGACGAGCAGTACTTC. The entire variable domain, with the rest obtained from reference TRBV28 and TRBJ2-7, is as follows: DVKVTQSSRYLVKRTGEKVFLECVQDMDHENMFWYRQDPGLGLRLIYFSYDVKMKEKGDIPEGYSVSREKKERFSLILESASTNQTSMYLCASGGGLAGEDEQYFGPGTRLTVT.